This record covers a single T cell receptor beta chain. MiXCR, applied by TCRdb to the 5' RACE reads, yields one record per CDR3 protein. The sample holds 200,000 to 250,000 distinct CDR3 sequences, less than 8% seen once. The source of the sample is a study of identical twins. These data are also associated with another study on yellow fever vaccine responses in identical twins.

The source material was memory (CD45RO+) T cells sorted from blood. The receptor was derived from a woman aged 18-35 years in good health.

The CDR3 nucleotides are TGTGCCAGCAAAGACGGGGTTCAGCCCCAGCATTTT. This translates into CASKDGVQPQHF. This rearrangement joins TRBV2 to TRBJ1-5; no reliable D call. Germline values: CDR1 SNHLY, CDR2 FYNNEI. Trimming cost V 7 bases and J 6 bases, with 10 bases left between them. This CDR3 region has 12 residues.